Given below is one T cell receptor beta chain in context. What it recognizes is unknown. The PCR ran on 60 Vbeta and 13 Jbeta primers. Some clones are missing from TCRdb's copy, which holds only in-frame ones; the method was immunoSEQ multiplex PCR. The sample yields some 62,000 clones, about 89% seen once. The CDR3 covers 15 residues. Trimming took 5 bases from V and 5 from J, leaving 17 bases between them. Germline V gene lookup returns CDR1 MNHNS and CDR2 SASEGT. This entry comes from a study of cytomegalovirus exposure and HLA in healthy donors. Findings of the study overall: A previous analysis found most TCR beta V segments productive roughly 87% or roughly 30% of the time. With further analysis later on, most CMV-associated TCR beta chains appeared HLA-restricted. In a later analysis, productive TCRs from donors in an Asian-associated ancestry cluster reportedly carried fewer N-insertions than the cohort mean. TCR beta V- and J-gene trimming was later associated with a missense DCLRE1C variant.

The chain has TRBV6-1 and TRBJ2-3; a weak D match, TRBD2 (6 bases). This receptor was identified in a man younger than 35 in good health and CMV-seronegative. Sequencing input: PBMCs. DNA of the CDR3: TGTGCCAGCAGTTTCCCGCGGAGGGGCCTAGATACGCAGTATTTT. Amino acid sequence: CASSFPRRGLDTQYF.